The 19 T cell receptor beta chains listed next were all sequenced from one sample in a study of blood T cell repertoires in COVID-19. TCRdb's copy holds only in-frame clones and misses some; the assay was immunoSEQ multiplex PCR. Of around 270,000 clones in the sample, 88% are singletons; the top ten hold 4%. Material for sequencing was peripheral blood. All receptors derive from a man aged 55 to 70 who had recovered from COVID-19.

This chain connects TRBV30 to TRBJ1-3, with a possible D match to TRBD1 (5 bases). Germline CDR1 and CDR2: GTSNPN and SVGIG (reference sequence). The CDR3 is made up of 17 amino acids. V lost 0 bases, J lost 1 base, and 16 bases lay in between. CDR3 sequence (DNA): TGTGCCTGGAGTGTAGAAACAGGCTCTAAGTCTGGAAACACCATATATTTT. This translates into CAWSVETGSKSGNTIYF. Combining the CDR3 with reference TRBV30 and TRBJ1-3 gives the whole variable domain SQTIHQWPATLVQPVGSPLSLECTVEGTSNPNLYWYRQAAGRGLQLLFYSVGIGQISSEVPQNLSASRPQDRQFILSSKKLLLSDSGFYLCAWSVETGSKSGNTIYFGEGSWLTVV.

The CDR3 here is CASRKLSDEQFF. CDR3 in DNA: TGTGCCAGCAGGAAACTAAGCGATGAGCAGTTCTTC. The chain uses TRBV12-3 or TRBV12-4 and TRBJ2-1, with no clear D. The V end was cut by 6 bases, the J end by 8 bases, with 11 bases between. The CDR3 is 12 residues long.

This chain links TRBV7-2 with TRBJ2-5; 9 nucleotides line up with TRBD2. Trimming took 1 base from V and 5 from J; bases not matched to a gene: 14. The CDR3 has 18 residues. Germline-derived CDR1 and CDR2 are SGHTA and FQGNSA. The CDR3 bases are TGTGCCAGCAGCTTAGGACTCGCGGGGGGGCCTATCGGGGAGACCCAGTACTTC. Translating it yields CASSLGLAGGPIGETQYF.

The chain has TRBV29-1 and TRBJ2-4; unclear D gene. In germline, CDR1 is SQVTM, CDR2 ANQGSEA. The ends were cut back, 0 bases at V and 3 bases at J, with 12 bases in the middle. This CDR3 contains 15 residues. The CDR3 protein is CSVEDPSVGKNIQYF. DNA for the CDR3: TGCAGCGTTGAAGATCCGAGCGTGGGCAAAAACATTCAGTACTTC.

This clone was seen a handful of times. This chain uses TRBV4-2 with TRBJ1-5; perhaps TRBD1 as D (6 bases). Germline CDR1 and CDR2: LGHNA and YNFKEQ. There are 17 residues in the CDR3. Trimming pared 0 bases from V and 2 bases from J, leaving 14 bases between. Written as DNA, the CDR3 is TGTGCCAGCAGCCAAGATCTAACAGGGTTAGGCAATCAGCCCCAGCATTTT. Translated, it gives CASSQDLTGLGNQPQHF.

The CDR3 DNA sequence: TGTGCCAGCAGCCCATCGGGTGGTGACACTGAAGCTTTCTTT. Translated: CASSPSGGDTEAFF. The genes are TRBV9 and TRBJ1-1, with D unresolved. Trimming removed 4 bases from V and 3 bases from J, with 13 bases in between. Per germline, CDR1 SGDLS and CDR2 YYNGEE. The CDR3 is 14 amino acids.

The chain links TRBV3-1 (or the pseudogene TRBV3-2) to TRBJ2-2, with 10 bases aligning to TRBD2. Germline trimming cut 3 bases from V and 7 bases from J; bases unmatched to any gene: 8. Germline CDR1 LGHDT, CDR2 YNNKEL (reference sequence). The CDR3 is made up of 16 amino acids. The CDR3 loop reads CASSQRAGGLGGELFF. The CDR3 DNA is TGTGCCAGCAGCCAGAGAGCGGGGGGGCTCGGCGGGGAGCTGTTTTTT.

The gene calls are TRBV6-2 or TRBV6-3 and TRBJ2-3, with D unclear. The CDR3 extends over 11 amino acids. The V end lost 4 bases, the J end lost 6 bases, and 5 bases lay between the germline ends. In germline, CDR1 is MNHEY, CDR2 SVGEGT. The CDR3 spells CASSSGDTQYF. Written as DNA, the CDR3 is TGTGCCAGCAGTTCTGGCGATACGCAGTATTTT.

The chain carries TRBV7-6 and TRBJ2-3, with 7 bases that match TRBD2. Per germline, CDR1 SGHVS and CDR2 FNYEAQ. This CDR3 has 18 amino acids. Trimming removed 3 bases from V and 2 bases from J; junction bases left unmatched: 14. CDR3 in DNA: TGTGCCAGCAGCTTCTCCCCCCGGCTAGCGGCGGACACAGATACGCAGTATTTT. Protein sequence: CASSFSPRLAADTDTQYF.

The chain combines TRBV4-2 with TRBJ1-2; 8 nucleotides agree with TRBD1. Per the germline V gene, CDR1 is LGHNA and CDR2 is YNFKEQ. After removal of 2 bases from V and 9 bases from J, the junction contained 17 bases not matched to a gene. The CDR3 is made up of 17 amino acids. CDR3 residues: CASSQPQGAARDVSYTF. CDR3 DNA: TGTGCCAGCAGCCAACCGCAGGGGGCGGCCCGCGATGTAAGCTACACCTTC.

The CDR3 reads CASSPPGHYNYGYTF. CDR3 coding DNA: TGTGCCAGCTCACCACCGGGCCATTATAACTATGGCTACACCTTC. The chain has TRBV18 and TRBJ1-2; no firm D call. CDR3 length: 15 residues. Germline-derived CDR1 and CDR2 are KGHSH and LQKENI. V was cut by 0 bases and J by 1 base, with 9 bases left in between.

The V and J genes are TRBV5-1 and TRBJ1-1, with D possibly matching TRBD1 (5 bases). The CDR3 contains 14 residues. Trimming took off 4 bases at V and 0 bases at J, with 10 bases between the two ends. Germline V lookup: CDR1 SGHRS, CDR2 YFSETQ. CDR3 region: CASSPTGLNTEAFF. The CDR3 bases are TGCGCCAGCAGCCCTACAGGTTTGAACACTGAAGCTTTCTTT.

This clone was counted between two and nine times. V is TRBV7-2 and J is TRBJ2-1; weak D call: TRBD1 (6 bases). Germline V gives CDR1 SGHTA, CDR2 FQGNSA. The CDR3 is 13 residues long. Trimming cost V 1 base and J 15 bases, with 16 bases left between them. The CDR3 sequence: CASSLVHTGNWFF. CDR3 coding DNA: TGTGCCAGCAGCTTAGTACACACAGGGAATTGGTTCTTC.

The CDR3 spells CASSFKGGGSVYGYTF. DNA of the CDR3: TGCGCCAGCAGCTTTAAAGGAGGGGGCTCTGTCTATGGCTACACCTTC. The chain is built from TRBV5-1 and TRBJ1-2; 7 bases fit TRBD1. Germline assignment: CDR1 SGHRS and CDR2 YFSETQ. The trim removed 2 bases at V and 4 bases at J, leaving 11 bases unmatched. This CDR3 spans 16 amino acids.

This chain connects TRBV6-5 to TRBJ2-5; D is possibly TRBD2 (5 bases). This CDR3 has 15 amino acids. The germline V gene has CDR1 MNHEY and CDR2 SVGAGI. V was pared by 0 bases and J by 4 bases, with 12 bases between. The DNA of the CDR3 is TGTGCCAGCAGTTACTCTGGTGCTAGCTCAGAGACCCAGTACTTC. This translates into CASSYSGASSETQYF.

This chain connects TRBV6-4 to TRBJ2-2; tentatively, D is TRBD1 (7 bases). Trimming pared 7 bases from V and 3 bases from J, leaving 12 bases between. The CDR3 consists of 14 residues. Germline V lookup: CDR1 MRHNA, CDR2 SNTAGT. DNA for the CDR3: TGTGCCAGCAAGGAGGGGGCTTACACCGGGGAGCTGTTTTTT. It encodes CASKEGAYTGELFF.

V usage is TRBV7-7 and J usage is TRBJ2-7, with 7 bases lining up with TRBD2. Germline-derived CDR1 and CDR2 are SSHAT and FNYEAQ (reference sequence). The CDR3 is made up of 15 amino acids. Losses at the gene ends were 6 bases for V and 2 bases for J; bases not matched to a gene: 10. The CDR3: CASSPSGARTYEQYF. Here the CDR3 DNA reads TGTGCCAGCAGTCCCAGCGGGGCGCGGACCTACGAGCAGTACTTC.

The chain has TRBV5-3 and TRBJ1-1, with TRBD1 as a possible D gene (6 bases). TRBV5-3 counts as an open reading frame of uncertain function. The CDR3 is made up of 14 amino acids. Between the trimmed V and J ends, which lost 4 bases and 1 base, there was a span of 11 bases. This chain's CDR3 is CARSRTGKNTEAFF. CDR3 DNA sequence: TGTGCCAGAAGCCGAACAGGGAAGAACACTGAAGCTTTCTTT.

The chain recombines TRBV7-2 with TRBJ2-5; D gene ambiguous. V gave up 4 bases and J gave up 2 bases, with 5 bases separating them. CDR1 is SGHTA and CDR2 is FQGNSA in the germline V gene. The CDR3 runs 12 residues. The CDR3 coding sequence is TGTGCCAGCAGCTCCCAGCAAGAGACCCAGTACTTC. Translated, it gives CASSSQQETQYF.